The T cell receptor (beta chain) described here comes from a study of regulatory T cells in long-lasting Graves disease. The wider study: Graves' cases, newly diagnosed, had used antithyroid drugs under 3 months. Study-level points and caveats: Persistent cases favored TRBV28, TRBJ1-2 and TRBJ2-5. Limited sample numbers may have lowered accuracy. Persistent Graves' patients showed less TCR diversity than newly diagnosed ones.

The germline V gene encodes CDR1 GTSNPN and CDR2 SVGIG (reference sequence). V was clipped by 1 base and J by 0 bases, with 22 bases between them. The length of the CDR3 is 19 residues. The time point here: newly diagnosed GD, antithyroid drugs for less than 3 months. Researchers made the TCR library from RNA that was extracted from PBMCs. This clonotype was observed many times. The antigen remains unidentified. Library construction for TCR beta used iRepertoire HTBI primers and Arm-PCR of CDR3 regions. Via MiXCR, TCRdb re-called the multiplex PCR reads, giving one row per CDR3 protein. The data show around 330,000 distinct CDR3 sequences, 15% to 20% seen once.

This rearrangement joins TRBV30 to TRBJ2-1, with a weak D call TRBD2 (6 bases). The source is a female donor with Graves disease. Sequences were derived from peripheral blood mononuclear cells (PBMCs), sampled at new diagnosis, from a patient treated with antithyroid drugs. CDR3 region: CAWSAIADDIRSSYNEQFF. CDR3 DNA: TGTGCCTGGAGTGCGATAGCGGACGACATACGGAGCTCCTACAATGAGCAGTTCTTC.